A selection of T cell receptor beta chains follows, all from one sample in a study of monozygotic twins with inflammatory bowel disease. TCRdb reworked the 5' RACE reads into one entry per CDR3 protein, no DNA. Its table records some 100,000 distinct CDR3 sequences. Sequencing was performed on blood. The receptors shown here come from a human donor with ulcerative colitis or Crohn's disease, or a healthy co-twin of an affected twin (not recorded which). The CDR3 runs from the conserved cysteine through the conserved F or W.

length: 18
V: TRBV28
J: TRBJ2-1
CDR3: CASSLGTGARTLVNEQFF

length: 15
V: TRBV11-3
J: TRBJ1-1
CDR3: CASSLRVGGVTEAFF

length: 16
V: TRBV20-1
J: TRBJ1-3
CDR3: CSARGTGTGAGNTIYF

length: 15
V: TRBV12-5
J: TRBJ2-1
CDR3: CASGPTSGRKGEQFF

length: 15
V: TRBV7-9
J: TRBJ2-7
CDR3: CASSPGMTGIAEQYF

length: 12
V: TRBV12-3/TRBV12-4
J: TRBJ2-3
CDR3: CASRQETDTQYF

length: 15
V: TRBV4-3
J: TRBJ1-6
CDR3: CASSQEPSFNSPLHF

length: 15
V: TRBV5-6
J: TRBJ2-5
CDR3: CVSSLATLRRETQYF

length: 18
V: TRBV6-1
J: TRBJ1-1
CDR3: CASSEPTGVTTMNTEAFF

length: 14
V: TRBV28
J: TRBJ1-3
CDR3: CATISPVFRNTIYF

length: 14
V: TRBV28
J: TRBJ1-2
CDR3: CASSPGGGGYGYTF

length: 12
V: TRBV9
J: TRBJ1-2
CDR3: CASSIGRHGYTF

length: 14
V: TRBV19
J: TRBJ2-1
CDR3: CASSILLAGNEQFF

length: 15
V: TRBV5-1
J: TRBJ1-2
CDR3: CASSIVPGDPYGYTF

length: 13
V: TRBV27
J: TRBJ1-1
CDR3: CASSSGAITEAFF

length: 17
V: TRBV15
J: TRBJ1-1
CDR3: CATSRDLRAQMNTEAFF

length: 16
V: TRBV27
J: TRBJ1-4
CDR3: CASSSRTVATNEKLFF

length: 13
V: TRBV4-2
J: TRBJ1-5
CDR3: CASSQALNQPQHF

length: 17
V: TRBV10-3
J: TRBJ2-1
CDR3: CAISESWIAGDSNEQFF

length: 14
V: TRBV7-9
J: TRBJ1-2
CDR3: CASSYRTGPYGYTF

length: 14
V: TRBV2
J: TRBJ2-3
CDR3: CASNGGGLTDTQYF

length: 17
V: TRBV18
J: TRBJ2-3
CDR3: CASSRTAPGPSTDTQYF

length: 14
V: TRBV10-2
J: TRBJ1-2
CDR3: CASSEPWTGNGYTF

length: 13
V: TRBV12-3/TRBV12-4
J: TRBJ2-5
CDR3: CASSLGQEETQYF

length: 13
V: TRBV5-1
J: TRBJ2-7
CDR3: CASSLERLYEQYF

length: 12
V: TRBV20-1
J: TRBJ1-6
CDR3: CSASTGASPLHF

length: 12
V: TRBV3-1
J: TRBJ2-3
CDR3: CASSRQGDTQYF

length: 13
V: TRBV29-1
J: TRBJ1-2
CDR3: CSVGVDLEYGYTF

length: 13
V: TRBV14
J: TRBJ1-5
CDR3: CASRGWSNQPQHF

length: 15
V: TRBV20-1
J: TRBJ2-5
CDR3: CSAGDPSGVQETQYF

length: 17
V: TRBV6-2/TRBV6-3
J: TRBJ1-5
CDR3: CASSYQGDIYSNQPQHF

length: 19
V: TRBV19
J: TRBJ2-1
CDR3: CASSIGGTSNPGFYNEQFF

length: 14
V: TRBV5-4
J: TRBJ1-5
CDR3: CASSLTGSNQPQHF

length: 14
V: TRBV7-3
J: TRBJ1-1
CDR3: CASSLEGYDTEAFF

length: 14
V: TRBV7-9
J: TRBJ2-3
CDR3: CASSQTGADHTQYF

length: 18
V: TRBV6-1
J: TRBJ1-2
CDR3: CASSKGIGGFTANYGYTF

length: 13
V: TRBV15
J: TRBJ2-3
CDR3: CATSKIFADTQYF

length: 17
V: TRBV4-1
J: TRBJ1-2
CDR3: CASSQGAGGGRNYGYTF